A selection of T cell receptor beta chains follows, all from one sample in a study of cytomegalovirus exposure and HLA in healthy donors. Produced via immunoSEQ multiplex PCR; TCRdb's table is partial and in-frame only. The data hold some 100,000 clones, with almost 75% observed a single time. Material: PBMCs. Every receptor here comes from a middle-aged man in good health and CMV-seronegative. The CDR3 runs from the conserved cysteine through the conserved F or W. Fields, in order: clone size, V gene, D gene, J gene, CDR3 DNA, CDR3 protein. D genes are given only for firm matches. Expanded clones get a size class; other rows say once, few or many, or leave the size out.

size: -; V: TRBV21-1; D: -; J: TRBJ1-3; DNA: TGTGCCACCTTTACGAACAGAGGAAACACCATATATTTT; CDR3: CATFTNRGNTIYF
size: few; V: TRBV13; D: TRBD2; J: TRBJ2-3; DNA: TGTGCCAGCAGCTCTGTGGTTGGTAGCGGGGGGATCATCACAGATACGCAGTATTTT; CDR3: CASSSVVGSGGIITDTQYF
size: -; V: TRBV9; D: TRBD2; J: TRBJ2-2; DNA: TGTGCCAGCAGCGGGAGTAGCGGGGGCGCGAACACCGGGGAGCTGTTTTTT; CDR3: CASSGSSGGANTGELFF
size: -; V: TRBV7-7; D: TRBD2; J: TRBJ2-2; DNA: TGTGCTCCTCACCGGCTAGCGGGGGTCGGGGAGCTGTTTTTT; CDR3: CAPHRLAGVGELFF
size: few; V: TRBV19; D: TRBD2; J: TRBJ2-1; DNA: TGTGCCAGTAGTATAGTTCCCCGACTAGCGGGGGGCCCGGATGAGCAGTTCTTC; CDR3: CASSIVPRLAGGPDEQFF
size: -; V: TRBV7-9; D: TRBD1; J: TRBJ1-4; DNA: TGTGCCAGCAGCTTAGAGGGACAGGGCAGAAGAAATGAAAAACTGTTTTTT; CDR3: CASSLEGQGRRNEKLFF
size: -; V: TRBV6-6; D: TRBD2; J: TRBJ2-3; DNA: TGTGCCAGCAGTTACACTAGCGGGGATACGCAGTATTTT; CDR3: CASSYTSGDTQYF
size: -; V: TRBV5-8; D: TRBD2; J: TRBJ2-3; DNA: TGTGCCAGCAGCCCGGGACTAGCGGGGGGCGGGGGCACAGATACGCAGTATTTT; CDR3: CASSPGLAGGGGTDTQYF
size: few; V: TRBV6-5; D: TRBD1; J: TRBJ2-1; DNA: TGTGCCAGCAGGTCGGGACAGGGGGCACACAATGAGCAGTTCTTC; CDR3: CASRSGQGAHNEQFF
size: -; V: TRBV6-5; D: TRBD1; J: TRBJ1-4; DNA: TGTGCCAGCAGTAACTCCGGGACAGGGGCTGAAAAACTGTTTTTT; CDR3: CASSNSGTGAEKLFF
size: -; V: TRBV6-1; D: -; J: TRBJ2-1; DNA: TGTGCCAGCAAGACAGCTTCTGCCTCCTACAATGAGCAGTTCTTC; CDR3: CASKTASASYNEQFF
size: -; V: TRBV7-9; D: -; J: TRBJ2-3; DNA: TGTGCCAGCAACCCGGTTGTTACAGATACGCAGTATTTT; CDR3: CASNPVVTDTQYF
size: -; V: TRBV19; D: -; J: TRBJ2-7; DNA: TGTGCCAGTAGTATAGGTTTCGGCTACGAGCAGTACTTC; CDR3: CASSIGFGYEQYF
size: -; V: TRBV9; D: -; J: TRBJ1-1; DNA: TGTGCCAGCAGCGTACTGGGGGCGCCGGGTGAAGCTTTCTTT; CDR3: CASSVLGAPGEAFF
size: -; V: TRBV10-3; D: -; J: TRBJ1-5; DNA: TGTGCCATCAGTGAAGGGACAACTAGCAATCAGCCCCAGCATTTT; CDR3: CAISEGTTSNQPQHF
size: -; V: TRBV5-1; D: -; J: TRBJ2-1; DNA: TGCGCCAGCAGCCCCCCAAATGCAGACTCCTACAATGAGCAGTTCTTC; CDR3: CASSPPNADSYNEQFF
size: -; V: TRBV5-1; D: -; J: TRBJ2-7; DNA: TGCGCCAGCAGATCTAACGACGGGAGTCCCTACGAGCAGTACTTC; CDR3: CASRSNDGSPYEQYF
size: -; V: TRBV2; D: -; J: TRBJ2-5; DNA: TGTGCCAGAGAGGGCCCGGGGGAGACCCAGTACTTC; CDR3: CAREGPGETQYF
size: once; V: TRBV2; D: -; J: TRBJ1-1; DNA: TGTGCCAGCGGCAGGCAGGCCCTCAACACTGAAGCTTTCTTT; CDR3: CASGRQALNTEAFF
size: -; V: TRBV11-2; D: TRBD2; J: TRBJ2-5; DNA: TGTGCCAGCAGCTTAGCCGGCGGGGGGGCCGGAGAGACCCAGTACTTC; CDR3: CASSLAGGGAGETQYF
size: -; V: TRBV4-1; D: TRBD2; J: TRBJ2-5; DNA: TGCGCCAGCAGCCGTCCGGGACTAGCGGGGGCCCAAGAGACCCAGTACTTC; CDR3: CASSRPGLAGAQETQYF
size: few; V: TRBV2; D: TRBD2; J: TRBJ2-1; DNA: TGTGCCAGCAAAGGGGAGGGACTAGCGGGGGCCCTCTCCTACAATGAGCAGTTCTTC; CDR3: CASKGEGLAGALSYNEQFF
size: -; V: TRBV7-2; D: -; J: TRBJ2-5; DNA: TGTGCCAGCAGCCGGACTCAAGAGACCCAGTACTTC; CDR3: CASSRTQETQYF
size: -; V: TRBV5-1; D: -; J: TRBJ2-1; DNA: TGCGCCAGCAGCTTGAACCAACAGAACAATGAGCAGTTCTTC; CDR3: CASSLNQQNNEQFF